This is a list of T cell receptor beta chains from one sample in a study of control samples from healthy donors and cancer patients. TCRdb's copy holds only in-frame clones and misses some; the assay was immunoSEQ multiplex PCR. The data hold roughly 80,000 clones, with roughly 90% observed a single time. The material sequenced was blood. The receptors come from a man between 50 and 59 years old in good health. CDR3s include the opening cysteine and the closing phenylalanine or tryptophan. A D gene is named only where the DNA matches it firmly. The size entry is marked missing in some rows and otherwise reads once, few, many or a size class.

len: 13; d_gene: -; v_gene: TRBV5-5; j_gene: TRBJ1-1; abundance: -; CDR3nt: TGTGCCAGCAGCTTGGGGCCTAACACTGAAGCTTTCTTT; CDR3aa: CASSLGPNTEAFF
len: 15; d_gene: TRBD2; v_gene: TRBV11-3; j_gene: TRBJ2-1; abundance: -; CDR3nt: TGTGCCAGCAGCTTAGGACGGGGGGGCCGGTATGAGCAGTTCTTC; CDR3aa: CASSLGRGGRYEQFF
len: 14; d_gene: -; v_gene: TRBV24-1; j_gene: TRBJ2-3; abundance: once; CDR3nt: TGTGCCACCAGTGATTCCTATGGCACAGATACGCAGTATTTT; CDR3aa: CATSDSYGTDTQYF
len: 20; d_gene: -; v_gene: TRBV4-2; j_gene: TRBJ2-7; abundance: -; CDR3nt: TGTGCCAGCAGCCAAGATTCCCTCTCAGCAGTGGGGATCTCTTCCTACGAGCAGTACTTC; CDR3aa: CASSQDSLSAVGISSYEQYF
len: 15; d_gene: -; v_gene: TRBV7-6; j_gene: TRBJ1-6; abundance: -; CDR3nt: TGTGCCAGCAGCTTAGTTCAATCTCCTAATTCACCCCTCCACTTT; CDR3aa: CASSLVQSPNSPLHF
len: 13; d_gene: -; v_gene: TRBV5-4; j_gene: TRBJ2-1; abundance: -; CDR3nt: TGTGCCAGCAGCTTGGACCCTTCTAGCCGGGAGTTCTTC; CDR3aa: CASSLDPSSREFF
len: 13; d_gene: -; v_gene: TRBV11-2; j_gene: TRBJ2-1; abundance: medium-sized; CDR3nt: TGTGCCAGCAGCTTATGGACGGGAGAGAAACAGTTCTTC; CDR3aa: CASSLWTGEKQFF
len: 12; d_gene: -; v_gene: TRBV30; j_gene: TRBJ1-2; abundance: -; CDR3nt: TGTGCCTGGGGGGTACGGCGGGATGGCTACACCTTC; CDR3aa: CAWGVRRDGYTF
len: 16; d_gene: TRBD1; v_gene: TRBV15; j_gene: TRBJ1-2; abundance: -; CDR3nt: TGTGCCACCAGCAGAGATGCCAGGGGGCGAGGCTATGGCTACACCTTC; CDR3aa: CATSRDARGRGYGYTF
len: 14; d_gene: TRBD1; v_gene: TRBV6-1; j_gene: TRBJ1-1; abundance: -; CDR3nt: TGTGCCAGCAGTGAGACAGGGGGCTGGACTGAAGCTTTCTTT; CDR3aa: CASSETGGWTEAFF
len: 15; d_gene: -; v_gene: TRBV19; j_gene: TRBJ1-1; abundance: -; CDR3nt: TGTGCCAGTAGTCCCGGACAGAGCTTGAACACTGAAGCTTTCTTT; CDR3aa: CASSPGQSLNTEAFF
len: 14; d_gene: -; v_gene: TRBV5-5; j_gene: TRBJ1-1; abundance: -; CDR3nt: TGTGCCAGCAGCTTGTGGACAGTCAACACTGAAGCTTTCTTT; CDR3aa: CASSLWTVNTEAFF
len: 15; d_gene: -; v_gene: TRBV11-2; j_gene: TRBJ2-2; abundance: -; CDR3nt: TGTGCCAGCAGCTTAGGACAGGCGCGCACCGGGGAGCTGTTTTTT; CDR3aa: CASSLGQARTGELFF
len: 16; d_gene: -; v_gene: TRBV14; j_gene: TRBJ1-5; abundance: -; CDR3nt: TGTGCCAGCAGCCTCGAGTCAGGCGGATGGACTCAGCCCCAGCATTTT; CDR3aa: CASSLESGGWTQPQHF
len: 13; d_gene: -; v_gene: TRBV6-5; j_gene: TRBJ1-2; abundance: -; CDR3nt: TGTGCCAGCAGTTACCGGGGGCGCGAGGGCTACACCTTC; CDR3aa: CASSYRGREGYTF
len: 13; d_gene: -; v_gene: TRBV13; j_gene: TRBJ2-7; abundance: -; CDR3nt: TGTGCCAGCAGCTTGGGACGGGGACCATGGAAGTACTTC; CDR3aa: CASSLGRGPWKYF
len: 14; d_gene: -; v_gene: TRBV19; j_gene: TRBJ1-1; abundance: -; CDR3nt: TGTGCCAGTAGTAGAGGACAGCTGAACACTGAAGCTTTCTTT; CDR3aa: CASSRGQLNTEAFF
len: 17; d_gene: TRBD1; v_gene: TRBV11-2; j_gene: TRBJ1-6; abundance: -; CDR3nt: TGTGCCAGCAGCCAAGGGACAGCTAGCTCCTATAATTCACCCCTCCACTTT; CDR3aa: CASSQGTASSYNSPLHF
len: 12; d_gene: -; v_gene: TRBV6-4; j_gene: TRBJ1-1; abundance: -; CDR3nt: TGTGCCAGCAGTGACGAAATCACTGAAGCTTTCTTT; CDR3aa: CASSDEITEAFF
len: 16; d_gene: -; v_gene: TRBV18; j_gene: TRBJ1-2; abundance: -; CDR3nt: TGTGCCAGCTCACCACCTTTGCCGGAAGATGACTATGGCTACACCTTC; CDR3aa: CASSPPLPEDDYGYTF
len: 14; d_gene: TRBD1; v_gene: TRBV7-6; j_gene: TRBJ1-2; abundance: -; CDR3nt: TGTGCCAGCAGCTTAGCCGGGACAGACTATGGCTACACCTTC; CDR3aa: CASSLAGTDYGYTF
len: 14; d_gene: TRBD1; v_gene: TRBV9; j_gene: TRBJ2-1; abundance: -; CDR3nt: TGTGCCAGCAGCGAACGGACAGGGGGCAATGAGCAGTTCTTC; CDR3aa: CASSERTGGNEQFF
len: 12; d_gene: -; v_gene: TRBV19; j_gene: TRBJ2-2; abundance: -; CDR3nt: TGTGCCAGTAGTATTGGCACCGGGGAGCTGTTTTTT; CDR3aa: CASSIGTGELFF
len: 15; d_gene: -; v_gene: TRBV19; j_gene: TRBJ1-4; abundance: -; CDR3nt: TGTGCCAGTAGTATACGGCCAGGGAAGAATGAAAAACTGTTTTTT; CDR3aa: CASSIRPGKNEKLFF
len: 15; d_gene: -; v_gene: TRBV10-3; j_gene: TRBJ1-2; abundance: few; CDR3nt: TGTGCCACTACCTTCTTCCGGGACGCTAACTATGGCTACACCTTC; CDR3aa: CATTFFRDANYGYTF
len: 15; d_gene: TRBD1; v_gene: TRBV5-1; j_gene: TRBJ1-6; abundance: -; CDR3nt: TGCGCCAGCAGCCTCTCGACAGGGTCGAGTTCACCCCTCCACTTT; CDR3aa: CASSLSTGSSSPLHF
len: 16; d_gene: -; v_gene: TRBV18; j_gene: TRBJ2-4; abundance: -; CDR3nt: TGTGCCAGCTCACCTTCGGACGGTATAGCCAAAAACATTCAGTACTTC; CDR3aa: CASSPSDGIAKNIQYF
len: 15; d_gene: TRBD1; v_gene: TRBV10-3; j_gene: TRBJ1-1; abundance: once; CDR3nt: TGTGCCATCGCTGAGGGGGCTGGTGGGAACACTGAAGCTTTCTTT; CDR3aa: CAIAEGAGGNTEAFF
len: 12; d_gene: -; v_gene: TRBV5-5; j_gene: TRBJ1-4; abundance: -; CDR3nt: TGTGCCAGCAGCTTCGTTAATGAAAAACTGTTTTTT; CDR3aa: CASSFVNEKLFF
len: 14; d_gene: -; v_gene: TRBV11-3; j_gene: TRBJ2-7; abundance: -; CDR3nt: TGTGCCAGCAGCTTGGGACTCGGGACCCACGAGCAGTACTTC; CDR3aa: CASSLGLGTHEQYF
len: 15; d_gene: -; v_gene: TRBV19; j_gene: TRBJ1-2; abundance: -; CDR3nt: TGTGCCAGTAGTACAGACAAGTCCCAAAGAGCAAGCGACACCTTC; CDR3aa: CASSTDKSQRASDTF
len: 17; d_gene: TRBD2; v_gene: TRBV29-1; j_gene: TRBJ2-3; abundance: -; CDR3nt: TGCAGCGTTGATAAGCGGACTAGCGGGGCCTTCAGGGGTACGCAGTATTTT; CDR3aa: CSVDKRTSGAFRGTQYF
len: 17; d_gene: TRBD1; v_gene: TRBV19; j_gene: TRBJ2-3; abundance: -; CDR3nt: TGTGCCAGTAGTATCTCTGCGGGGACAGGGGGGCGAGATACGCAGTATTTT; CDR3aa: CASSISAGTGGRDTQYF
len: 14; d_gene: -; v_gene: TRBV21-1; j_gene: TRBJ1-5; abundance: -; CDR3nt: TGTGCCAGCAGCAAAGTGAACGACGGATGGCCCCAGCATTTT; CDR3aa: CASSKVNDGWPQHF
len: 17; d_gene: -; v_gene: TRBV7-9; j_gene: TRBJ2-7; abundance: -; CDR3nt: TGTGCCAGCAGCTTAATTCGCGGCAGATTCAGCTCCTACGAGCAGTACTTC; CDR3aa: CASSLIRGRFSSYEQYF
len: 15; d_gene: TRBD1; v_gene: TRBV7-7; j_gene: TRBJ2-7; abundance: -; CDR3nt: TGTGCCAGCAGCCCTGGGACAGGGGGCGGTTACGAGCAGTACTTC; CDR3aa: CASSPGTGGGYEQYF
len: 18; d_gene: TRBD1; v_gene: TRBV30; j_gene: TRBJ2-2; abundance: few; CDR3nt: TGTGCCTGGAGGGGGCCAGCGTGGCAGGGGGCTTCCACCGGGGAGCTGTTTTTT; CDR3aa: CAWRGPAWQGASTGELFF
len: 18; d_gene: -; v_gene: TRBV5-1; j_gene: TRBJ2-1; abundance: -; CDR3nt: TGCGCCAGCAGCTCCCTCGCGAGCACCGGGGGCTCCTACAATGAGCAGTTCTTC; CDR3aa: CASSSLASTGGSYNEQFF
len: 15; d_gene: -; v_gene: TRBV21-1; j_gene: TRBJ1-5; abundance: -; CDR3nt: TGTGCCAGCAGCAATAGAGGAGGGTTGGGTCAGCCCCAGCATTTT; CDR3aa: CASSNRGGLGQPQHF
len: 18; d_gene: -; v_gene: TRBV21-1; j_gene: TRBJ2-1; abundance: once; CDR3nt: TGTGCCAGCAGCGGGGACAGGGGGCACCTGAACTCCTACAATGAGCAGTTCTTC; CDR3aa: CASSGDRGHLNSYNEQFF
len: 14; d_gene: -; v_gene: TRBV2; j_gene: TRBJ1-3; abundance: -; CDR3nt: TGTGCCAGCAGTGTCGGGTCTCACGGAAACACCATATATTTT; CDR3aa: CASSVGSHGNTIYF
len: 16; d_gene: TRBD2; v_gene: TRBV19; j_gene: TRBJ2-1; abundance: -; CDR3nt: TGTGCCAGTAGTTCCTCGGGACTAGCGGTCTACAATGAGCAGTTCTTC; CDR3aa: CASSSSGLAVYNEQFF
len: 15; d_gene: -; v_gene: TRBV5-8; j_gene: TRBJ1-1; abundance: -; CDR3nt: TGTGCCAGCAGCTTCCCCGGGACACTGAACACTGAAGCTTTCTTT; CDR3aa: CASSFPGTLNTEAFF
len: 12; d_gene: TRBD1; v_gene: TRBV3-1/TRBV3-2; j_gene: TRBJ1-1; abundance: -; CDR3nt: TGTGCCAGCAGCCAGAGGGACAGGGAGGCTTTCTTT; CDR3aa: CASSQRDREAFF
len: 15; d_gene: -; v_gene: TRBV15; j_gene: TRBJ1-6; abundance: -; CDR3nt: TGTGCCACCAGCGAGCTCCGGGACCCTAATTCACCCCTCCACTTT; CDR3aa: CATSELRDPNSPLHF
len: 16; d_gene: -; v_gene: TRBV7-2; j_gene: TRBJ2-3; abundance: -; CDR3nt: TGTGCCAGCAGCTACCCCGCCAGCCAGAGCACAGATACGCAGTATTTT; CDR3aa: CASSYPASQSTDTQYF
len: 12; d_gene: -; v_gene: TRBV24-1; j_gene: TRBJ1-1; abundance: -; CDR3nt: TGTGCCACCAGTTGGGGGGACACTGAAGCTTTCTTT; CDR3aa: CATSWGDTEAFF
len: 13; d_gene: -; v_gene: TRBV19; j_gene: TRBJ2-5; abundance: -; CDR3nt: TGTGCCAGTAGTATAGGGGGTCGGGAGACCCAGTACTTC; CDR3aa: CASSIGGRETQYF
len: 11; d_gene: -; v_gene: TRBV12-3/TRBV12-4; j_gene: TRBJ2-1; abundance: many; CDR3nt: TGTGCCAGCAGAGTCCTCTATGAGCAGTTCTTC; CDR3aa: CASRVLYEQFF
len: 14; d_gene: -; v_gene: TRBV6-1; j_gene: TRBJ1-2; abundance: -; CDR3nt: TGTGCCAGCAGTGAAGCTTGGCACCTCTATGGCTACACCTTC; CDR3aa: CASSEAWHLYGYTF
len: 15; d_gene: -; v_gene: TRBV4-1; j_gene: TRBJ2-7; abundance: -; CDR3nt: TGCGCCAGCAGCCAAGTGTCCGAGACAGTCGGGGAGCAGTACTTC; CDR3aa: CASSQVSETVGEQYF
len: 13; d_gene: -; v_gene: TRBV6-6; j_gene: TRBJ1-5; abundance: once; CDR3nt: TGTGCCAGCACCCTAAATGGGGGTCAGCCCCAGCATTTT; CDR3aa: CASTLNGGQPQHF
len: 14; d_gene: TRBD1; v_gene: TRBV13; j_gene: TRBJ2-5; abundance: -; CDR3nt: TGTGCCAGCAGCTCCGGGGACAGCCAAGAGACCCAGTACTTC; CDR3aa: CASSSGDSQETQYF
len: 16; d_gene: TRBD2; v_gene: TRBV5-4; j_gene: TRBJ2-2; abundance: -; CDR3nt: TGTGCCAGCAGCCCACTAGCGGGGGTGGGTACCGGGGAGCTGTTTTTT; CDR3aa: CASSPLAGVGTGELFF
len: 16; d_gene: TRBD1; v_gene: TRBV5-4; j_gene: TRBJ2-2; abundance: medium-sized; CDR3nt: TGTGCCAGCCCCGCGGACAGGGACGGATTGGCCGGGGAGCTGTTTTTT; CDR3aa: CASPADRDGLAGELFF
len: 14; d_gene: -; v_gene: TRBV7-9; j_gene: TRBJ2-7; abundance: -; CDR3nt: TGTGCCAGCAGCTTCGGACAGCCCAGCTACGAGCAGTACTTC; CDR3aa: CASSFGQPSYEQYF
len: 14; d_gene: -; v_gene: TRBV10-2; j_gene: TRBJ1-2; abundance: -; CDR3nt: TGCGCCAGCAGTGAGTCTCAGCAAGGAGGGGGCTACACCTTC; CDR3aa: CASSESQQGGGYTF
len: 16; d_gene: -; v_gene: TRBV14; j_gene: TRBJ2-5; abundance: once; CDR3nt: TGTGCCAGCAGCCAAGGGAACAGGGCCAATCAAGAGACCCAGTACTTC; CDR3aa: CASSQGNRANQETQYF
len: 16; d_gene: -; v_gene: TRBV5-5; j_gene: TRBJ1-2; abundance: -; CDR3nt: TGTGCCAGCAGCTACTACGGAGCCAGGGTTGAAGATGGCTACACCTTC; CDR3aa: CASSYYGARVEDGYTF